The sequence of this T cell receptor beta chain was determined in a study of cytomegalovirus exposure and HLA in healthy donors. Regarding donors, all were healthy bone marrow donors. Study-level findings and limits: TRBV6-2, TRBV6-3 and some other V segments were excluded as indistinguishable. Links to common viral pathogens appeared, in a later analysis, for several of the most significant clusters. Reportedly, HLA-A and HLA-B alleles of most subjects were accurately predicted from TCR beta.

J gave up 9 bases and V 4 bases, and 4 bases lay outside the gene matches. Germline-derived CDR1 and CDR2 are MNHNS and SASEGT. The CDR3 totals 15 residues. Comments on this clone: As yet, its antigen is unknown. Other DNA sequences in the sample encode the same CDR3.

Researchers ran the PCR with 60 Vbeta and 13 Jbeta primers. Profiling relied on immunoSEQ multiplex PCR, and the TCRdb table lists in-frame clones only, not all of them. The data show roughly 64,000 clones, and the top ten clones hold 3.6%. Input material: PBMCs. This clonotype was sampled from a young woman in good health and CMV-seronegative. The chain joins TRBV6-1 to TRBJ1-6; 12 positions match TRBD1. The CDR3 sequence: CASSGDRGQGSPLHF. CDR3 coding DNA: TGTGCCAGCAGTGGGGACAGGGGGCAGGGTTCACCCCTCCACTTT.